Listed here is a single T cell receptor (beta chain). This clone turned up a few times. The antigen it recognizes is unknown. Base qualities are missing; no much larger clone stands one base away. The record originates from a study of CD8+ T cells in alopecia areata (dated by TCRdb to about 2018). About the full investigation: Treated patients were enrolled in an open-label pilot trial of oral tofacitinib at 5 to 10 mg twice daily for moderate-to-severe alopecia areata. Tofacitinib was administered for 6 to 18 months, and 6 months of follow-up off drug were then conducted to assess delayed response and recurrence. In humans, TCRbeta sequencing was performed on scalp tissue and on sorted CD4+ and CD8+ peripheral blood T cells from healthy controls and from patients with patchy or totalis/universalis alopecia areata. The RNA source kit depended on sample type: the PAXgene miRNA kit for fixed scalp, the miRNeasy kit for PBMCs, and the RNeasy kit for mouse skin. To study T cell clonal expansion in alopecia areata, the researchers applied high-throughput TCRbeta sequencing to both the C3H/HeJ mouse model and human patients. Tofacitinib-treated patients had biopsies at baseline and at 4 and 24 weeks of treatment, with a later scalp biopsy in several patients. Scalp clonality was compared across normal scalp (n=4), patchy alopecia areata scalp (n=8), and alopecia totalis/universalis scalp (n=8). immunoSEQ multiplex PCR using 35 Vbeta forward primers and 13 Jbeta reverse primers was used to amplify TCRbeta CDR3 regions.

The paper's findings and limits, for the study overall: Compared with normal scalp, lesional scalp had higher clonality and more expanded CD8+ clones, particularly in alopecia totalis/universalis, a pattern that suggests antigenic drive. Scalp TCR repertoire analysis is complicated because resident alphabeta T cells in normal human skin are also sequenced, whereas mouse skin is dominated by gammadelta T cells. Shared TCR sequences between patients were less evident than in mice, which may be partly attributable to HLA diversity in the patient population.

The germline V gene yields SGHAT for CDR1 and FQNNGV for CDR2. Trimmed from V: 5 bases; trimmed from J: 5 bases; junction bases lacking a gene match: 5. The CDR3 starts with the cysteine, ends with the phenylalanine, and has 14 residues. Only CDR3 DNA remains: 42 bases, in frame from the first base. The time point label for this specimen denotes: baseline before oral tofacitinib. From alopecia areata patients, peripheral blood was collected along with lesional scalp punch biopsies. PBMCs were separated by density centrifugation and stained for CD3, CD4 and CD8, after which CD4+ and CD8+ T cells were sorted on a FACSAria. The library was built by means of the immunoSEQ multiplex PCR assay. To provide template for TCR sequencing, every sample had RNA extracted and reverse transcribed into cDNA. First-strand cDNA was synthesized with SuperScript III using a 2:1 mix of oligo-dT and random hexamers. A synthetic immune receptor repertoire was used to gauge amplification bias, and whatever bias remained was removed computationally. As for the original processing: After raw reads were preprocessed to remove errors, the CDR3 was defined following IMGT conventions as running from the conserved cysteine to phenylalanine. Clonality was calculated as 1 minus Shannon entropy normalized by log2 of the number of productive unique TCRs. CD4 or CD8 identity of scalp clones was inferred by cross-referencing scalp TCRbeta sequences with sorted blood CD4 and CD8 repertoires. Entries here come from immuneACCESS through TCRdb and include only in-frame sequences with V and J called. Some clones fail to appear in such tables; in the studies checked, an unresolved V gene covers under half of the shortfall, and the cause of the remainder is unknown. That table gives V, J and clone size, and the DNA gave D and trimming. Across this sample there are under 250,000 clones, with roughly 57% seen only once. The ten largest clones represent 0.45% of the sample.

The rearranged segments are TRBV11-2 and TRBJ1-4; 7 of the junction bases match TRBD1. Sequenced here: CD4+ T cells sorted from blood, sampled at week 0. This sequence originates from a human donor with alopecia areata. The DNA sequence reads TGTGCCAGCAGCCTGGGACAGAGAAATGAAAAACTGTTTTTT. Translated, this gives CASSLGQRNEKLFF.